This TCR beta chain was found in a study of shared clonotypes between healthy human individuals (TCRdb year 2020). As for the study more broadly: The cohort comprised a couple of women and a few men aged 18 to 49 years. To estimate repertoire size and how much clonotypes are shared between individuals, the study performed deep sequencing of blood TCR repertoires from roughly five healthy adults. Libraries were prepared and TCR repertoires were sequenced by different laboratories using diverse techniques, in order to increase sequencing depth and limit assay-specific biases. Between about 0.9 and 10 billion PBMCs per donor were obtained by leukapheresis.

A single count supports this clone. The antigen this receptor binds is unknown. One base away there is no much larger clone; base qualities are not given. The CDR1 and CDR2 encoded by the germline V gene (reference sequence) are SEHNR and FQNEAQ. The CDR3 goes from the cysteine to the phenylalanine over 12 residues. The CDR3 DNA has 36 bases and is translated from base 1. V is clipped by 6 bases and J by 7 bases, and the sequence between their germline boundaries is 12 bases long. TCR CDR3 regions were amplified from genomic DNA by multiplex PCR using the deep immunoSEQ assay. Extracted genomic DNA from each cell subset was distributed evenly across all wells of several immunoSEQ 96-well plates, and each plate was treated as a replicate. For unsorted PBMC, roughly 330 ng of genomic DNA, equivalent to around 30,000 T cell genomes, went into each replicate PCR. Ten immunoSEQ deep assay plates were used to sequence the unsorted PBMC genomic DNA. The purified libraries were quantified using a Qubit 3.0 fluorometer, sized with a Bioanalyzer 2100, and then quantified again using the KAPA Library Quantification kit. Every immunoSEQ 96-well plate was sequenced on a dedicated single-read 150-cycle Illumina NextSeq 550 flow cell. The authors' pipeline ran thus. Because the immunoSEQ output held only junctional sequences and lacked quality scores, the filtering could not match the filtering applied to full-length reads. Sequences were annotated with PyIR, a Python wrapper for IgBLAST v1.9, using IMGT germline references to assign V/J genes and CDR3. Reads were removed for weak V/J assignments (E-value above 1e-6), missing CDR3, stop codons, out-of-frame junctions, or ambiguous translated residues. V3J clonotypes were defined as sequences sharing the same inferred V gene, J gene, and CDR3 amino acid sequence. The percentage overlap between two repertoires was calculated by dividing the number of shared unique clonotypes by the size of the smaller repertoire. Three approaches were used to assess repertoire richness: RTK rarefaction, the Chao1 estimator, and Recon v2.1 estimates of unobserved clonotypes. The clones in this table, taken by TCRdb from immuneACCESS, are in-frame only. Not every clone is retained; where verified, under half of the shortfall comes from an unresolved V gene, and the cause of the rest is unknown. That table gives V, J and clone size, and the DNA gave D and trimming. This sample holds a few hundred thousand clones; about 80% were observed only once. Around 12% of the sample belongs to the ten largest clones.

The donors were healthy, HIV-negative adults with no recently reported acute infections or vaccinations. Only Caucasian adults living in Nashville, Tennessee, USA were represented among the donors. In the unsorted samples, 85 million to 100 million PBMCs were counted, and genomic DNA was extracted using the QIAamp DNA Blood Mini kit. Blood was collected by leukapheresis, and PBMCs were isolated by Ficoll-Histopaque density gradient centrifugation and then cryopreserved in liquid nitrogen vapor phase. Findings and caveats that apply to the study as a whole: Based on pairwise subsampling, the degree of clonotype sharing among donors was expected to be affected by sequencing depth. Sampling was restricted to blood, and TCR repertoires in tissue are likely to differ from TCR repertoires in blood. Because the study included a small number of donors, the genetic and exposure-history diversity represented was limited.

Recombination linked TRBV7-9 to TRBJ1-1; no D segment can be confidently identified. The clonotype comes from a woman in her 40s in good health. Some clones in this sample may be carry-over from other donors' samples. The sample taken for sequencing was PBMCs. The nucleotide sequence is TGTGCCAGCAGTACTGGACTACTTGAAGCTTTCTTT. Its translation is CASSTGLLEAFF.